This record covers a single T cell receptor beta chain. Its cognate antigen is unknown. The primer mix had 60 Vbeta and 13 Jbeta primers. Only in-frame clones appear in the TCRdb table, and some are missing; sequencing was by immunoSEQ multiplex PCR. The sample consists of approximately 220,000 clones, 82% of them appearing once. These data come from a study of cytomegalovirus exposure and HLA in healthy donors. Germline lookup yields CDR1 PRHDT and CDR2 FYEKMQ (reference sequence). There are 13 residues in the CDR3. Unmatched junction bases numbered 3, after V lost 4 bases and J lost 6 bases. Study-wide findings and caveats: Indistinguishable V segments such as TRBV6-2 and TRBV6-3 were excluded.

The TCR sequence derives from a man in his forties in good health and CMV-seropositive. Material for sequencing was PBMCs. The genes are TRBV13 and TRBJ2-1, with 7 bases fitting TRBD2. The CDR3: CASSSGTTNEQFF. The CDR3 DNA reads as TGTGCCAGCAGCTCCGGGACTACCAATGAGCAGTTCTTC.